This entry features one T cell receptor (beta chain) sequence. Antigen unknown. The CDR3 has 15 amino acids. Germline assignment: CDR1 SGHVS and CDR2 FNYEAQ. Losses at the gene ends were 4 bases for V and 3 bases for J; bases not matched to a gene: 6. The sample comes from a study of T cell responses to AZD1222 COVID-19 vaccine. Study details: Doses given second, at about 4 or about 12 weeks, were pooled.

General study points: Researchers report vaccine-associated CD4 TCRs spanning spike, with dominance at 160-218 and 743-854. White British people made up most donors, females outnumbered males, and clonal diversity was possibly underestimated.

The repertoire was sequenced with immunoSEQ multiplex PCR; TCRdb's copy has only in-frame clones and lacks some. The sample holds under 150,000 clones, around 94% seen once. Material: peripheral blood, obtained on day 0 of AZD1222 vaccination. The chain recombines TRBV7-6 with TRBJ2-1; TRBD2 matches 7 bases. The receptor was isolated from an adult in good health. The CDR3 reads CASSSGTTGYNEQFF. The CDR3 nucleotides read TGTGCCAGCAGCTCTGGGACTACAGGCTACAATGAGCAGTTCTTC.